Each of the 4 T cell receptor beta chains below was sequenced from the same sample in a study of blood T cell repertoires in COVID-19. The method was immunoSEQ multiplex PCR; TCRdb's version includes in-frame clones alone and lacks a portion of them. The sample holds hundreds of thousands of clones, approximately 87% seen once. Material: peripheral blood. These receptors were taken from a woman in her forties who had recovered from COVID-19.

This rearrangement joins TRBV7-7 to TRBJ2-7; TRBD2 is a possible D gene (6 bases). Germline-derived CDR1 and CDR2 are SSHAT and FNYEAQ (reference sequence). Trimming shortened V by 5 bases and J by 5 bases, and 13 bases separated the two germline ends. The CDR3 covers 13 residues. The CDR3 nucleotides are TGTGCCAGCAGCCCCATGGAGGGCCACGAGCAGTACTTC. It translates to CASSPMEGHEQYF.

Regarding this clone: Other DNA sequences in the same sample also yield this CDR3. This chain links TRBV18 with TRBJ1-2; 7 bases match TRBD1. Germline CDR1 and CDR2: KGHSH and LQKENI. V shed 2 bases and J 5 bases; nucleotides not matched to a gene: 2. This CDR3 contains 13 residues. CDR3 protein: CASSPDRVYGYTF. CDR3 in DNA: TGTGCCAGCTCACCAGACAGGGTTTATGGCTACACCTTC. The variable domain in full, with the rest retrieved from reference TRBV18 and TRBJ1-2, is NAGVMQNPRHLVRRRGQEARLRCSPMKGHSHVYWYRQLPEEGLKFMVYLQKENIIDESGMPKERFSAEFPKEGPSILRIQQVVRGDSAAYFCASSPDRVYGYTFGSGTRLTVV.

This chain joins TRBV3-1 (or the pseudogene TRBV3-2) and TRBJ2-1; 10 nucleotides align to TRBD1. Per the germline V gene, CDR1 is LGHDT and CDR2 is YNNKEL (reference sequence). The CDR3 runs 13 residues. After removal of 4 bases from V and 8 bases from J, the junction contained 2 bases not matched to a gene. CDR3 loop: CASSPTGGDEQFF. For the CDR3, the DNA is TGTGCCAGCAGCCCGACAGGGGGCGATGAGCAGTTCTTC.

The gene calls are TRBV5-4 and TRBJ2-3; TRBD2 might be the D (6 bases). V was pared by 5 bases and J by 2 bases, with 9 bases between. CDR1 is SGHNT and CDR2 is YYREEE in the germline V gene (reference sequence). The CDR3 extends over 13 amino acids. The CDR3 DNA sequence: TGTGCCAGCAGAGGGACTTTCACAGATACGCAGTATTTT. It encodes CASRGTFTDTQYF.